The clone carrying this T cell receptor beta chain was seen more than once but under ten times. Its antigen is still unknown. The repertoire was sequenced with immunoSEQ multiplex PCR; TCRdb's copy has only in-frame clones and lacks some. The profile shows 80,000 to 100,000 clones, 81% of them singletons. The source of the sample is a study of PD-1 blockade in classical Hodgkin lymphoma. The CDR3 runs to 18 residues. V was trimmed by 2 bases and J by 4 bases, leaving 20 bases between them. Per the germline V gene, CDR1 is LGHNA and CDR2 is YNFKEQ. No patient escaped relapse after autologous stem cell transplantation, and brentuximab vedotin exposure varied. Findings of the study overall: Newly diagnosed patients reportedly trailed healthy donors in baseline TCR diversity.

This receptor was identified in a human donor with classical Hodgkin lymphoma. The sequenced sample was peripheral blood mononuclear cells (PBMCs), obtained before the second cycle of nivolumab. The genes are TRBV4-2 and TRBJ2-2, with D possibly being TRBD2 (5 bases). CDR3: CASSQWARFIRGTGELFF. The CDR3 nucleotides are TGTGCCAGCAGCCAATGGGCACGATTTATTCGGGGCACCGGGGAGCTGTTTTTT.